This passage covers 2 T cell receptor beta chains from one sample sequenced in a study of beta chain features in type 1 diabetes (dated by TCRdb to 2016 to 2019). General study outcomes and caveats: Type 1 diabetes patients showed a moderate but significant shortening of TCRB CDR3 length in all four CD4+ subsets.

Libraries were prepared through the immunoSEQ multiplex PCR assay. The entire amount of isolated RNA was reverse transcribed using the High Capacity cDNA Reverse Transcription Kit, so the sequenced TCRB transcripts were expressed ones. TCRdb's version of the immuneACCESS table is confined to in-frame rearrangements and falls short of the full clone set. An unresolved V gene accounts for under half of the shortfall where checked; the remainder is of unknown origin. The sample table holds about 130,000 clones, of which roughly 10% were seen once. The leading ten clones occupy 0.65% to 0.75% of the sample. The antigens for these receptors are not known. The sample comprised central memory CD4+ T cells from blood. The source is a man aged 30 to 45 with type 1 diabetes.

V is TRBV5-1 and J is TRBJ1-2; the match to TRBD1 covers 8 bases. The germline gives CDR1 SGHRS, CDR2 YFSETQ. V shed 2 bases, J shed 7 bases, and the junction held 4 bases outside the gene matches. CDR3 length: 13 amino acids. The CDR3 nucleotides are TGCGCCAGCAGCTTCGGACAGGGCGTTGGCTACACCTTC. Its protein is CASSFGQGVGYTF.

CDR3 DNA sequence: TGTGCCAGCTCACCTCGGTTGACTGAAGCTTTCTTT. Amino acid sequence: CASSPRLTEAFF. V and J are TRBV18 and TRBJ1-1; no definite D call. This CDR3 is built from 12 residues. Trimming stripped 3 bases from V and 5 bases from J, with 7 bases between. Germline assignment: CDR1 KGHSH and CDR2 LQKENI.